The present entry profiles one T cell receptor (beta chain) with its context. There is no known antigen for this receptor. Base qualities were left out, and no much larger clone turns up one base away. A single peripheral blood draw of approximately 0.11 L on average was collected from each donor into heparinised tubes. Naive, central memory, regulatory and stem cell-like memory CD4+ T cells were sorted on a BD FACSAria II using a panel including CD45RO, CCR7, CD25, CD127, CD95 and CD27. Every sorted population had a purity above 95%. Right away, PBMCs were isolated by Lymphoprep density gradient centrifugation and were stained directly, with no culture step. So that batch effects would be minimized, each experiment stained and sorted samples in pairs, pairing one healthy donor with one patient. The entire isolated RNA was reverse transcribed using the High Capacity cDNA Reverse Transcription Kit, and thus expressed TCRB transcripts were sequenced. Naive, central memory and regulatory T cell samples underwent deep immunoSEQ sequencing, averaging about 3.57 million total reads per sample. Sorted cells were lysed in RLT buffer, and RNA was extracted using DNase-treated RNeasy Micro or Mini kits according to cell number. Each cell subset was processed separately to prevent cross-contamination, with patient and healthy donor samples processed together. Using the immunoSEQ multiplex PCR, TCRB sequences were amplified from cDNA into 87-bp fragments spanning the CDR3 region. Sequencing of the amplicons was done on the Illumina HiSeq platform. On the authors' methods: PCR bias was computationally corrected using synthetic template baselines, reads within Hamming distance 2 were collapsed, and singletons that could not be merged were discarded. Reads were aligned to IMGT to assign V, D and J genes, CDR3 length, and insertions or deletions at six rearrangement sites. Within each subset, clonotype counts were normalized to sorted cell number, after which true diversity and Gini coefficients were computed with the tcR R package. The overlap coefficient, calculated on TCRB nucleotide sequences, was used to quantify repertoire sharing. Out-of-frame TCRB sequences from naive cells were analyzed to stand in for the pre-selection repertoire. TCRdb limited this immuneACCESS table to in-frame rearrangements with V and J called. A share of clones is missing; checked studies link under half to unresolved V genes, and the rest is unexplained. V, J and clone size are those of that table, while D and trimming were read from the DNA. Within this sample are 390,000 or so clones, with 14% of them counted one time only. The ten largest make up less than 0.04% of the sample.

These data are taken from a study of beta chain features in type 1 diabetes (dated by TCRdb to 2017 to 2018). With regard to the full study: Patients and healthy donors did not differ in mean age, gender distribution, total cell number or subset yield. A total of around 110,000,000 sorted cells were examined across all samples, and a strong correlation was observed between cell number per subset and RNA yield. The study compared the TCRB repertoires of sorted circulating CD4+ T cell subsets in recently diagnosed type 1 diabetes patients with those in matched healthy donors. Regulatory and stem cell-like memory subsets were isolated from only 8 patients and roughly 8 healthy donors, whereas naive and central memory subsets came from all 30 or so donors.

According to the germline V gene, CDR1 reads SGHTA and CDR2 reads FQGNSA. Measured from the cysteine to the phenylalanine, the CDR3 is 14 residues long. Just the 42-base CDR3 DNA is kept, in frame starting at base 1. The germline ends are 11 bases apart after V is trimmed by 5 bases and J by 1 base. Overall study outcomes, separate from this receptor: Naive, central memory and regulatory TCRB repertoires appeared more similar among patients than among healthy donors. PCR might favor shorter templates, but patient and control samples were amplified and corrected together, so any skew would affect both groups equally. Because small numbers of individuals were included in the HLA sub-analyses, any influence of HLA type on TCRB rearrangement was left unresolved. A moderate but significant shortening of TCRB CDR3 length was observed in type 1 diabetes patients in all four CD4+ subsets. Sequencing cDNA rather than genomic DNA could over-represent highly expressing activated cells, although activation and CD3 levels did not differ between groups. At VDJ recombination sites, type 1 diabetes patients had fewer insertions and more deleted nucleotides, which implies abnormalities in thymic rearrangement.

Input material: naive CD4+ T cells from blood. The sample's cell subset or site label is to be understood as: true naive CD4+ T cells. The chain uses TRBV7-2 and TRBJ2-5; the D gene is unclear. This clonotype was obtained from a man aged 25-45 years in good health. The DNA is as follows: TGTGCCAGCAGCCCCAATGGACGCCAAGAGACCCAGTACTTC. Translated, it reads CASSPNGRQETQYF.